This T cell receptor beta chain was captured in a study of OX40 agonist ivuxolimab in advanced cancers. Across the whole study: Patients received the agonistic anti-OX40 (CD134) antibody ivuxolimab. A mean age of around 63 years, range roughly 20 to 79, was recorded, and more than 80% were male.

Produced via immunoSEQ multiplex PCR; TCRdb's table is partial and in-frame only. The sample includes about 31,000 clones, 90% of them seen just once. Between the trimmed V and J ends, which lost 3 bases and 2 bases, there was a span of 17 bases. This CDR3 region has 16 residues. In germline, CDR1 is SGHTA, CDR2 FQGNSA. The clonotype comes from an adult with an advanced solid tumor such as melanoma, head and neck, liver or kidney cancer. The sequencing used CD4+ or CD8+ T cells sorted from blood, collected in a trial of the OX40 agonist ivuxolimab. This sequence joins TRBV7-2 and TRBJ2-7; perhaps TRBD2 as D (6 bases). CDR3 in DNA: TGTGCCAGCAGCTTCTCGGAGGGGAGCCCCACCTACGAGCAGTACTTC. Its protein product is CASSFSEGSPTYEQYF.